Following are 7 T cell receptor beta chains from one sample sequenced in a study of regulatory T cells in long-lasting Graves disease (dated by TCRdb to about 2021). The library came from multiplex PCR. Sequencer: Illumina HiSeq 4000. CDR3 regions were amplified by Arm-PCR with iRepertoire HTBI primers to construct TCR beta libraries. TCRdb reprocessing: public reads trimmed at Q25 with fastp, clones called with MiXCR, in-frame beta chains kept. Each entry merges the rows of one CDR3 protein and shows their most common DNA and genes. In all, the sample holds over 450,000 distinct CDR3 sequences, and about 11% of those were seen once. The ten largest clones represent approximately 9.6% of the sample. Sample time point, as interpreted from the label and publication: newly diagnosed GD, antithyroid drugs for less than 3 months. RNA was extracted from PBMCs in TRIzol for both TCR sequencing and RNA sequencing.

This same sample was also part of a study on T cells in Graves' hyperthyroidism and ophthalmopathy.

The specimen was peripheral blood mononuclear cells (PBMCs), collected at new diagnosis, from a patient treated with antithyroid drugs. These receptors were collected from a woman in her 30s with Graves disease. Donor details come from another sample of the same person, matched by shared clones.

Details on this clonotype: Here the CDR3 omits its conserved ending phenylalanine or tryptophan, so a read error is the likely source. The gene calls are TRBV5-1 and TRBJ2-7, with TRBD2 matching 9 bases. The DNA end is a closer match to TRBJ2-1, so the J assignment may be wrong. Germline CDR1 and CDR2: SGHRS and YFSETQ. CDR3 length: 16 amino acids. The CDR3: CASSLVPAGGSNEQFS. The CDR3 nucleotides are TGCGCCAGCAGCTTGGTCCCAGCGGGAGGCTCTAATGAGCAGTTCTCC.

This rearrangement joins TRBV20-1 to TRBJ1-4; no clear D gene. Trimming took off 6 bases at V and 0 bases at J, with 11 bases between the two ends. The V gene's germline CDR1 is DFQATT and CDR2 SNEGSKA (reference sequence). CDR3 length: 14 amino acids. The CDR3, as DNA: TGCAGTGCCCCGAGATTTCCAACTAATGAAAAACTGTTTTTT. Amino acids: CSAPRFPTNEKLFF.

To note about this clonotype: Since no conserved phenylalanine or tryptophan closes the CDR3, a read error is the likely cause. The gene calls are TRBV11-3 and TRBJ2-5; possible D gene TRBD1, 5 bases. Trimming left V 5 bases short and J 4 bases short, with 23 bases between. CDR3 length equals 17 residues. Germline CDR1 and CDR2: SGHNT and YENEEA. The CDR3 sequence is CASSPNPGSAGSETQYL. The CDR3 region has the DNA TGTGCCAGCAGCCCAAACCCCGGCTCGGCAGGGTCAGAGACCCAGTACCTC.

This clonotype was seen only once. This may stem from a read error, because a much larger clone lies one nucleotide away. The CDR3 sequence is CASSYAASSGYNEQFF. The DNA for the CDR3 is TGTGCCAGCAGTTACGCGGCTTCGTCAGGCTACAATGAGCAGTTCTTC. This sequence joins TRBV6-5 and TRBJ2-1; D not resolved. CDR3 size: 16 residues. Trimming took off 2 bases at V and 3 bases at J, with 14 bases between the two ends. Germline values: CDR1 MNHEY, CDR2 SVGAGI.

This clonotype was counted many times. CDR3 region: CSVGGLAGAPNTGELFF. CDR3 nucleotide sequence: TGCAGCGTTGGTGGACTAGCGGGCGCCCCGAACACCGGGGAGCTGTTTTTT. The chain has TRBV29-1 and TRBJ2-2; 11 bases agree with TRBD2. This CDR3 has 17 residues. The V gene end was trimmed by 4 bases and the J gene end by 0 bases; junction bases not matched to a gene: 7. Per germline, CDR1 SQVTM and CDR2 ANQGSEA.

This clonotype was detected many times. V gene TRBV9 combines with J gene TRBJ1-6; D is uncertain. CDR3 length: 14 amino acids. Trimming removed 0 bases at V and 4 bases at J, with 5 bases between. Germline values: CDR1 SGDLS, CDR2 YYNGEE. CDR3: CASSVDTYNSPLHF. CDR3 nucleotides: TGTGCCAGCAGCGTAGATACTTATAATTCACCCCTCCACTTT. Looking up the rest from reference TRBV9 and TRBJ1-6 gives the full variable domain: DSGVTQTPKHLITATGQRVTLRCSPRSGDLSVYWYQQSLDQGLQFLIQYYNGEERAKGNILERFSAQQFPDLHSELNLSSLELGDSALYFCASSVDTYNSPLHFGNGTRLTVT.

The CDR3 protein is CASSLMATANEQFF. As DNA, the CDR3 is TGTGCCAGCAGCTTAATGGCGACAGCTAATGAGCAGTTCTTC. The chain combines TRBV7-3 with TRBJ2-1; TRBD1 is a possible D gene (5 bases). The V gene's germline CDR1 is SGHTA and CDR2 FQGTGA. V lost 1 base and J 7 bases, leaving 11 bases between the germline ends. This CDR3 has 14 amino acids.